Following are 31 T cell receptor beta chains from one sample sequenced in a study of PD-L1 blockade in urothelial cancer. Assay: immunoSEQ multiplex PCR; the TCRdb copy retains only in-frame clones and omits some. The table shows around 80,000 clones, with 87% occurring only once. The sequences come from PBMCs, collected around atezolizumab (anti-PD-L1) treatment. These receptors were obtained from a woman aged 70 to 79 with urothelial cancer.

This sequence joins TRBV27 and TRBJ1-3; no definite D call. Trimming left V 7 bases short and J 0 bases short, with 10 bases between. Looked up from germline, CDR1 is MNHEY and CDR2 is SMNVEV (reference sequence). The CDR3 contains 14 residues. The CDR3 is CASMPGVSGNTIYF. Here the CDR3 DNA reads TGTGCCAGCATGCCCGGGGTCTCTGGAAACACCATATATTTT.

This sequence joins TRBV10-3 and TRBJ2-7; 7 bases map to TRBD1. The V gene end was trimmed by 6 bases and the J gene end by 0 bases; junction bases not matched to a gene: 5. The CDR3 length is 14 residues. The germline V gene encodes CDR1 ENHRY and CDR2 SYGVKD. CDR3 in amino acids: CAISDRDLSYEQYF. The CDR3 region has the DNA TGTGCCATCAGCGACAGGGACCTCTCCTACGAGCAGTACTTC.

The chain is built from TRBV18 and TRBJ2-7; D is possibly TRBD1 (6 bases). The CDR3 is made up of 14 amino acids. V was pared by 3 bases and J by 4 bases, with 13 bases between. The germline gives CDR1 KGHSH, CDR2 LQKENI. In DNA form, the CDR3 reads TGTGCCAGCTCACCCTACAGGGCTGTTTACGAGCAGTACTTC. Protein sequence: CASSPYRAVYEQYF. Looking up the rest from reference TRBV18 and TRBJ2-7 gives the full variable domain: NAGVMQNPRHLVRRRGQEARLRCSPMKGHSHVYWYRQLPEEGLKFMVYLQKENIIDESGMPKERFSAEFPKEGPSILRIQQVVRGDSAAYFCASSPYRAVYEQYFGPGTRLTVT.

CDR3 amino acids: CASREHDGTFEQFF. CDR3 nucleotide sequence: TGTGCCAGCAGAGAACATGACGGGACTTTCGAGCAGTTCTTC. J is TRBJ2-1 and V is TRBV2; D may be TRBD2 (6 bases). CDR1 is SNHLY, CDR2 FYNNEI, per germline. V gave up 6 bases and J gave up 10 bases, with 19 bases separating them. The CDR3 totals 14 residues.

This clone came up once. The CDR3 protein is CASSPTGGAKNIQYF. DNA for the CDR3: TGTGCCAGCAGCCCAACGGGGGGAGCCAAAAACATTCAGTACTTC. The gene calls are TRBV6-4 and TRBJ2-4, with 7 bases lining up with TRBD2. CDR1 is MRHNA and CDR2 is SNTAGT in the germline V gene. V lost 6 bases, J lost 0 bases, and 5 bases stayed unmatched. The CDR3 is 15 residues long.

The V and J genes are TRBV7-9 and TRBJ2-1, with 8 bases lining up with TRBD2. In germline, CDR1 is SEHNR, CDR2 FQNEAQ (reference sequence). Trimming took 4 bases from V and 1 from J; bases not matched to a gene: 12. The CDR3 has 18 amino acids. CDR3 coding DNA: TGTGCCAGCAGCTACCGCGTAGGAGCGGGAGAGTCCTACAATGAGCAGTTCTTC. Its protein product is CASSYRVGAGESYNEQFF.

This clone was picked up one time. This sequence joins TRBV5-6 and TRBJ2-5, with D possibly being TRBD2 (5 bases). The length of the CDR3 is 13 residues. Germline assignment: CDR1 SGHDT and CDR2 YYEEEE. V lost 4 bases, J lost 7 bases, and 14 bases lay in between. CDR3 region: CASSLLNGGTQYF. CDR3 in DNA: TGTGCCAGCAGCCTTCTTAATGGAGGGACCCAGTACTTC.

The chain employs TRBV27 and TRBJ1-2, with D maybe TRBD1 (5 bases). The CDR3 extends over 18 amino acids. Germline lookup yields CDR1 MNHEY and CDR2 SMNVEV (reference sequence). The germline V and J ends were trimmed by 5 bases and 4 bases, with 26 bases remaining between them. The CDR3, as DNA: TGTGCCAGCAGTCCGTTAACACGGCCCTCGGACACAGTCTATGGCTACACCTTC. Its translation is CASSPLTRPSDTVYGYTF.

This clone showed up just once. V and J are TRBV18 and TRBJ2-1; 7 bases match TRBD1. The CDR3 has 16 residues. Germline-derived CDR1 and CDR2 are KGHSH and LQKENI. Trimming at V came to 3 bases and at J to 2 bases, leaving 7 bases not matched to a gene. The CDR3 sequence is CASSPYDRVPYNEQFF. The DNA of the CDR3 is TGTGCCAGCTCACCCTATGACAGGGTCCCCTACAATGAGCAGTTCTTC.

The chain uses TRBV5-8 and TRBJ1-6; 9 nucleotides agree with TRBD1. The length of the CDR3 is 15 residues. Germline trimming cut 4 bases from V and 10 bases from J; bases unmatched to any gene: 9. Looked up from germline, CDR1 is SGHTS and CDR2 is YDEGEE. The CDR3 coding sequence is TGTGCCAGCAGCCCGGACAGGGGATTTCAGTCACCCCTCCACTTT. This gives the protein CASSPDRGFQSPLHF.

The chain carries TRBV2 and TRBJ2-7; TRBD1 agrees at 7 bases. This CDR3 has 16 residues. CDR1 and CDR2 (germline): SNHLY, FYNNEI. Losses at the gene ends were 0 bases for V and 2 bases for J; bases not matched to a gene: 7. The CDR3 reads CASSEASTGNTYEQYF. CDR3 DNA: TGTGCCAGCAGTGAAGCGTCGACAGGGAACACCTACGAGCAGTACTTC.

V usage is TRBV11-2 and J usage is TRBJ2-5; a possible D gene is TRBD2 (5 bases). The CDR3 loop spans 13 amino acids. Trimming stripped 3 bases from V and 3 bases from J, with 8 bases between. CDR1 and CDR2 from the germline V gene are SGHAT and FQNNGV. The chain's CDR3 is CASSLKGEETQYF. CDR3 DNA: TGTGCCAGCAGCTTGAAGGGAGAAGAGACCCAGTACTTC.

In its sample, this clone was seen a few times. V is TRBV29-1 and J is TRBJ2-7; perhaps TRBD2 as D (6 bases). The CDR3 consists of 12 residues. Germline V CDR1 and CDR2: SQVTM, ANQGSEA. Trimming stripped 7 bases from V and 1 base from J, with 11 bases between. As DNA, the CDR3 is TGCAGCGCTTGGGGGGATTCCTACGAGCAGTACTTC. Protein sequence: CSAWGDSYEQYF.

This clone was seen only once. The CDR3 loop is CASSPGGETQYF. In DNA form, the CDR3 reads TGTGCCAGCAGCCCGGGAGGGGAGACCCAGTACTTC. The rearrangement uses TRBV27 and TRBJ2-5, with TRBD2 matching 8 bases. V shed 6 bases and J 5 bases; nucleotides not matched to a gene: 2. Per the germline V gene, CDR1 is MNHEY and CDR2 is SMNVEV (reference sequence). The CDR3 has 12 residues.

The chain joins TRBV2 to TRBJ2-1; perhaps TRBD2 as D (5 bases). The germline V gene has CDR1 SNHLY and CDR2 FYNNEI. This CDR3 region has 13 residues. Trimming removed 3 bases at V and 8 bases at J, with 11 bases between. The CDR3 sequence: CASSEEAVDEQFF. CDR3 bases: TGTGCCAGCAGTGAGGAGGCTGTCGATGAGCAGTTCTTC.

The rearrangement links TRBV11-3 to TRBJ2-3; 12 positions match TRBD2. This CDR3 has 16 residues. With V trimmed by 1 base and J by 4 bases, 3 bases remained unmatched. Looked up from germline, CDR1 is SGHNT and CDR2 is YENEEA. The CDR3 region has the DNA TGTGCCAGCAGCTTAGTGACTAGCGGGAGCTCAGATACGCAGTATTTT. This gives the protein CASSLVTSGSSDTQYF.

In DNA form, the CDR3 reads TGTGCCAGCAGTTACGTGTCCGGGAGTGGGGCCAACGTCCTGACTTTC. It encodes CASSYVSGSGANVLTF. The genes are TRBV6-6 and TRBJ2-6, with D maybe TRBD2 (6 bases). Germline V gene data show CDR1 as MNHNY and CDR2 as SVGAGI (reference sequence). V dropped 2 bases and J dropped 3 bases, with 11 bases sitting between them. The CDR3 extends over 16 amino acids.

Here the CDR3 reads CASSPGTSGGNTDTQYF. The CDR3 bases are TGTGCCAGCTCACCTGGGACTAGCGGGGGGAACACAGATACGCAGTATTTT. This sequence joins TRBV18 and TRBJ2-3, with 15 bases matching TRBD2. Germline trimming cut 3 bases from V and 2 bases from J; bases unmatched to any gene: 3. The germline V gene encodes CDR1 KGHSH and CDR2 LQKENI. There are 17 residues in the CDR3.

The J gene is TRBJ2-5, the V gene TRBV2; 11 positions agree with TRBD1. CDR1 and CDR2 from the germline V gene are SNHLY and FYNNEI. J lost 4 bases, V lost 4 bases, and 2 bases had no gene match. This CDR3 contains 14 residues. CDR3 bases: TGTGCCAGCAGTGCTGGGACAGGGGGAGAGACCCAGTACTTC. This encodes CASSAGTGGETQYF.

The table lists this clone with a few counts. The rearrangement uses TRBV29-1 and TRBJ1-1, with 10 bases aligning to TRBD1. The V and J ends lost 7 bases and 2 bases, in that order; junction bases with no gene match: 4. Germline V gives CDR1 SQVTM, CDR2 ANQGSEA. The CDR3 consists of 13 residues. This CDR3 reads CSAGQGINTEAFF. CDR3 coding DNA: TGCAGCGCGGGACAGGGGATAAACACTGAAGCTTTCTTT. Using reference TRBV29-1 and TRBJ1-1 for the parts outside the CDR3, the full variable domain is SAVISQKPSRDICQRGTSLTIQCQVDSQVTMMFWYRQQPGQSLTLIATANQGSEATYESGFVIDKFPISRPNLTFSTLTVSNMSPEDSSIYLCSAGQGINTEAFFGQGTRLTVV.

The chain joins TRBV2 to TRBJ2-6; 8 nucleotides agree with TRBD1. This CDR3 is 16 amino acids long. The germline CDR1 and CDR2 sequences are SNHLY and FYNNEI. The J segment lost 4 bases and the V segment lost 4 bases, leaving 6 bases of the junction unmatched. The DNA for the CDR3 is TGTGCCAGCAGTGTGGGCAGGGGGCGAGGGGCCAACGTCCTGACTTTC. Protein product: CASSVGRGRGANVLTF.

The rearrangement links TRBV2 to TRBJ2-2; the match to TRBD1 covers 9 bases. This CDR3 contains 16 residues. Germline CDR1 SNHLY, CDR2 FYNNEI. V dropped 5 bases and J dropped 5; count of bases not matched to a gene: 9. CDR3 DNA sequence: TGTGCCAGCAGTTACCACACAGGGGGCGGGACCGGGGAGCTGTTTTTT. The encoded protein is CASSYHTGGGTGELFF.

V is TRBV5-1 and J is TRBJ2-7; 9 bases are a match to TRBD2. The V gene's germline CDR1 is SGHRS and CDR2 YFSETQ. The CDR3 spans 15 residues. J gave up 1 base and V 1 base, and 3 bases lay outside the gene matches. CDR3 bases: TGCGCCAGCAGCTTGACCCTAGCGGGATCCTACGAGCAGTACTTC. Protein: CASSLTLAGSYEQYF.

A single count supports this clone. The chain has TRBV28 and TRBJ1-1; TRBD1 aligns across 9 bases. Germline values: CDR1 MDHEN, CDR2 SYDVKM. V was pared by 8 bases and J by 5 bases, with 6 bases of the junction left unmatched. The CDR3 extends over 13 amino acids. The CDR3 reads CASFVQGATEAFF. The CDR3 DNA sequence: TGTGCCAGCTTTGTACAGGGGGCGACTGAAGCTTTCTTT.

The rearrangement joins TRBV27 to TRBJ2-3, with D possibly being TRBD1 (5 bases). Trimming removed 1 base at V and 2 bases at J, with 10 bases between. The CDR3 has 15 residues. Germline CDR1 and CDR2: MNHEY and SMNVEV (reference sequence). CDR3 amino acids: CASSLFGRVTDTQYF. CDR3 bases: TGTGCCAGCAGTTTATTCGGCAGGGTCACAGATACGCAGTATTTT.

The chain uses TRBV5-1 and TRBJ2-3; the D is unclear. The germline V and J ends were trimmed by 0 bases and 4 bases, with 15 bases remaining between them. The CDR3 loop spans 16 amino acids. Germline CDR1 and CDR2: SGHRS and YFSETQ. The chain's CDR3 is CASSLGLAFSADTQYF. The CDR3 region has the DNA TGCGCCAGCAGCTTGGGTTTAGCTTTTTCCGCAGATACGCAGTATTTT.

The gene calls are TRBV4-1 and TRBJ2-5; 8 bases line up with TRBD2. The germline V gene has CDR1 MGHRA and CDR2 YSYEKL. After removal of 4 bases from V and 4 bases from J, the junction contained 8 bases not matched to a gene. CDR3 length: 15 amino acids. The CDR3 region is CASSPIAGMAETQYF. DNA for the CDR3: TGCGCCAGCAGCCCTATAGCGGGAATGGCAGAGACCCAGTACTTC.

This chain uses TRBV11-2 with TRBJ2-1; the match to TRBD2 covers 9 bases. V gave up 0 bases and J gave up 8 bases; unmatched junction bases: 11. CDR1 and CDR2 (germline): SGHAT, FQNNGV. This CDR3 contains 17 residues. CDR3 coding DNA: TGTGCCAGCAGCTTAGACACCGGCGCGGGAGGGCTCCATGAGCAGTTCTTC. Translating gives CASSLDTGAGGLHEQFF.

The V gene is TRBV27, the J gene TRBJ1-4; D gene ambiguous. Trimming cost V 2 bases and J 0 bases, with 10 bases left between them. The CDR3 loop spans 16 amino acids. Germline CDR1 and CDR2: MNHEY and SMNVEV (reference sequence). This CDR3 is CASSLRAFATNEKLFF. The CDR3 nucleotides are TGTGCCAGCAGTTTACGAGCATTTGCAACTAATGAAAAACTGTTTTTT.

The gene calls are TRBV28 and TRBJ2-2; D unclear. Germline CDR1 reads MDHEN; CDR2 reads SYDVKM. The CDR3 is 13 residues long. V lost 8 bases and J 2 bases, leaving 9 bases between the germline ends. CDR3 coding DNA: TGTGCCAGCTCATTCCCAAACACCGGGGAGCTGTTTTTT. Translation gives CASSFPNTGELFF.

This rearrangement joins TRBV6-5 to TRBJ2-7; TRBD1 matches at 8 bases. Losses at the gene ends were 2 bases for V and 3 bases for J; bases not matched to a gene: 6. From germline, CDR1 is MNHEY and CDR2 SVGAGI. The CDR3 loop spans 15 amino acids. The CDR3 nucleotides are TGTGCCAGCAGTTACGGCAGGGGGCCCCACTACGAGCAGTACTTC. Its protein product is CASSYGRGPHYEQYF.